This T cell receptor (beta chain) was recorded in a study of patients and donors after allogeneic stem cell transplantation. Each CDR3 protein gets one entry after TCRdb re-called the RT-PCR reads with MiXCR. The profile shows some 200,000 distinct CDR3 sequences, roughly two fifths of them singletons. The CDR3 totals 16 residues. With 2 bases removed from V and 1 base from J, the gap between germline ends came to 15 bases. Germline CDR1 reads MGHRA; CDR2 reads YSYEKL. This clonotype was obtained from a human donor who was either an allogeneic HSCT recipient or a stem cell or donor lymphocyte infusion donor (not recorded which). It is not recorded whose cells these are; they may come from a transplant donor. The sequencing sample was made of blood, either unsorted or a sorted T cell fraction (not recorded which). The genes are TRBV4-1 and TRBJ2-7; weak D call: TRBD2 (6 bases). CDR3: CASSQKSFSGSYEQYF. In DNA, the CDR3 is TGCGCCAGCAGCCAAAAGTCTTTCAGCGGGTCCTACGAGCAGTACTTC.